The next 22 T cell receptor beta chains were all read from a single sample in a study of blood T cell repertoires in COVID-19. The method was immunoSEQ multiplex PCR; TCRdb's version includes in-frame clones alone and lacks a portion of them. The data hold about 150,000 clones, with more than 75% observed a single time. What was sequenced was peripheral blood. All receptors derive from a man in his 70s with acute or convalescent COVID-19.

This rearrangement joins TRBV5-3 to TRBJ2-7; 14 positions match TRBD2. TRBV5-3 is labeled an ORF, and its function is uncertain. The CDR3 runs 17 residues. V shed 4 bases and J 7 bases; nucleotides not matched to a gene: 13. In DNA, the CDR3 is TGTGCCAGAAGCCGAGCTCTGACTAGCGGGAGGGCCCCAGAGCAGTACTTC. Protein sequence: CARSRALTSGRAPEQYF.

CDR3 sequence reads: CASSVLAGETYEQYF. The CDR3, as DNA: TGCGCCAGCAGCGTCCTAGCGGGGGAAACCTACGAGCAGTACTTC. This chain links TRBV5-1 with TRBJ2-7; 10 bases line up with TRBD2. Germline loops: CDR1 SGHRS, CDR2 YFSETQ. The CDR3 length is 15 residues. J lost 2 bases, V lost 4 bases, and 6 bases had no gene match.

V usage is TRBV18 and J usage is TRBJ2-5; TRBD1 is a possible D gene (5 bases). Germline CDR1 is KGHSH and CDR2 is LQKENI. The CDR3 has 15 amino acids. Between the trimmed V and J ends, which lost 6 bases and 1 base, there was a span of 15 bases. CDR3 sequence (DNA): TGTGCCAGCTCTCTCGAGTGGGGCGGCCAAGAGACCCAGTACTTC. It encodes CASSLEWGGQETQYF.

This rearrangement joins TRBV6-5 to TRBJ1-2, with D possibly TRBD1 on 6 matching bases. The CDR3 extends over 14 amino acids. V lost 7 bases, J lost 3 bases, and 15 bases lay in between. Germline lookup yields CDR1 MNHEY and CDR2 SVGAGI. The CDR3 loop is CASTSRAGDYGYTF. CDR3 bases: TGTGCCAGCACGTCGCGGGCAGGGGACTATGGCTACACCTTC.

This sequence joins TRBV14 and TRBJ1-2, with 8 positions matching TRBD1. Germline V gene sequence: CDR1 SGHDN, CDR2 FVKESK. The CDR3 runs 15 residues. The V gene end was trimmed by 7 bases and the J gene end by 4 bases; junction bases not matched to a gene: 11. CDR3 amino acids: CASTLDRGNLYGYTF. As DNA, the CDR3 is TGTGCCAGCACCCTAGACAGGGGAAATCTCTATGGCTACACCTTC.

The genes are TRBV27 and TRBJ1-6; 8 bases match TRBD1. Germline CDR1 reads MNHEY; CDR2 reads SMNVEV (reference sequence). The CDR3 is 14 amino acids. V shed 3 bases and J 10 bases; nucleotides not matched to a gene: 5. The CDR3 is CASSFYRDRSPLHF. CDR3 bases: TGTGCCAGCAGTTTTTACAGGGACAGGTCACCCCTCCACTTT.

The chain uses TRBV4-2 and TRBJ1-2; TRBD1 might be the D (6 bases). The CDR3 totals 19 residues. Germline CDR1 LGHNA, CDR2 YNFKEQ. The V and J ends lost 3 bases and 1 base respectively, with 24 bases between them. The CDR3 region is CASSHHLVPLGGINYGYTF. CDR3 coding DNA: TGTGCCAGCAGCCACCACTTAGTCCCGTTAGGGGGAATTAACTATGGCTACACCTTC.

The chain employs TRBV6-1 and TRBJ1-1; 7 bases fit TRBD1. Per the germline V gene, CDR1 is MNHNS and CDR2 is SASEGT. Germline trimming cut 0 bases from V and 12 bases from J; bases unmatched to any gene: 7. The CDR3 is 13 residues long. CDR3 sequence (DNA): TGTGCCAGCAGTGAAGCCGGGGTGGACAGGCCTTTCTTT. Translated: CASSEAGVDRPFF.

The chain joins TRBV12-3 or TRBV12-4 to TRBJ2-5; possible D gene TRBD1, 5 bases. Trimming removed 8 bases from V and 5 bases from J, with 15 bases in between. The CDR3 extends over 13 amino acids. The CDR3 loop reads CASARVEMETQYF. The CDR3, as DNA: TGTGCCAGCGCCAGGGTGGAAATGGAGACCCAGTACTTC.

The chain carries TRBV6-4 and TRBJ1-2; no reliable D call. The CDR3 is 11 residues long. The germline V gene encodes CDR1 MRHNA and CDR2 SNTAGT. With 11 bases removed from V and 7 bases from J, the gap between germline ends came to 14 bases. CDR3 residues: CAPIRRGGYTF. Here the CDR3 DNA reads TGTGCCCCCATCCGCCGGGGTGGCTACACCTTC.

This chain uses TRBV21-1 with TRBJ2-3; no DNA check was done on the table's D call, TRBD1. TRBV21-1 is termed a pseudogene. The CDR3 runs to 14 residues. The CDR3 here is CASSKDMSTDTQYF. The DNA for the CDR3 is TGTGCCAGCAGCAAAGACATGAGCACAGATACGCAGTATTTT.

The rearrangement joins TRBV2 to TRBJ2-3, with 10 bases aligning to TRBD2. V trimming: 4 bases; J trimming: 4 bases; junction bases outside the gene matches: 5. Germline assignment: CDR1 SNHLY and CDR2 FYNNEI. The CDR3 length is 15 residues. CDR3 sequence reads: CASSVMGLASDTQYF. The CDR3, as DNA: TGTGCCAGCAGTGTCATGGGACTAGCGTCAGATACGCAGTATTTT.

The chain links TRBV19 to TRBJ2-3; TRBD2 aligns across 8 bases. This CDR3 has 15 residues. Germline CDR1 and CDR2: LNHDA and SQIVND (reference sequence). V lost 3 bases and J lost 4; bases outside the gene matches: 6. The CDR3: CASSMGVGGADTQYF. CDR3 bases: TGTGCCAGTAGTATGGGAGTCGGGGGGGCAGATACGCAGTATTTT.

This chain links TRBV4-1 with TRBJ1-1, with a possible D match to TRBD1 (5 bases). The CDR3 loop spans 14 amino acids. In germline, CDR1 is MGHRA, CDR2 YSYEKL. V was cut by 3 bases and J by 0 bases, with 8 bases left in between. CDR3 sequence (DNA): TGCGCCAGCAGCCAGAGGGACTTGAACACTGAAGCTTTCTTT. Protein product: CASSQRDLNTEAFF.

CDR3: CASSNTGYNEQFF. The DNA for the CDR3 is TGTGCCAGCAGTAATACAGGGTACAATGAGCAGTTCTTC. V and J are TRBV3-1 (or the pseudogene TRBV3-2) and TRBJ2-1, with D possibly matching TRBD1 (6 bases). CDR1 and CDR2 from the germline V gene are LGHDT and YNNKEL (reference sequence). CDR3 length: 13 amino acids. The V end lost 6 bases, the J end lost 4 bases, and 10 bases lay between the germline ends.

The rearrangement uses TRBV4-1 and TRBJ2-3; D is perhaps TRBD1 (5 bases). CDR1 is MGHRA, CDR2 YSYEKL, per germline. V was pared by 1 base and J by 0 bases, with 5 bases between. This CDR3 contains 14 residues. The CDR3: CASSQGQSTDTQYF. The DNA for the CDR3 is TGCGCCAGCAGCCAAGGACAGAGCACAGATACGCAGTATTTT.

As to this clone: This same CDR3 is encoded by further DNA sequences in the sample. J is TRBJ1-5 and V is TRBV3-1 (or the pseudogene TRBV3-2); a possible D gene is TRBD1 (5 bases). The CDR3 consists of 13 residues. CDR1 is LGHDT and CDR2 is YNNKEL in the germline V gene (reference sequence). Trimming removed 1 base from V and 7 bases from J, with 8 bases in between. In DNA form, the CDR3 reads TGTGCCAGCAGCCAAGGTCAGGGACAGCCCCAGCATTTT. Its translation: CASSQGQGQPQHF.

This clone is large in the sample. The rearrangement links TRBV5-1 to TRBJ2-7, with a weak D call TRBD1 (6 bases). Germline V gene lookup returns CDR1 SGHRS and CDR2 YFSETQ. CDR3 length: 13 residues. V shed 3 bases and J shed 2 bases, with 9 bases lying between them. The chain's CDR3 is CASSWDKAYEQYF. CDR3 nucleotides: TGCGCCAGCAGCTGGGACAAGGCCTACGAGCAGTACTTC.

In DNA, the CDR3 is TGTGCCAGCAGTACCCCACAGGGTCGGGCTGGAAACACCATATATTTT. Protein product: CASSTPQGRAGNTIYF. V usage is TRBV6-6 and J usage is TRBJ1-3, with a possible D match to TRBD1 (6 bases). The CDR3 sequence is 16 residues long. Germline V gene data show CDR1 as MNHNY and CDR2 as SVGAGI (reference sequence). V was trimmed by 5 bases and J by 2 bases, leaving 16 bases between them.

This CDR3 reads CASSRYRGGAPSYEQYF. The CDR3 DNA is TGTGCCAGCAGCAGATACCGGGGAGGCGCCCCCTCCTACGAGCAGTACTTC. The gene calls are TRBV27 and TRBJ2-7, with a possible D match to TRBD2 (6 bases). Germline V CDR1 and CDR2: MNHEY, SMNVEV (reference sequence). This CDR3 region has 17 residues. The V end lost 6 bases, the J end lost 0 bases, and 21 bases lay between the germline ends.

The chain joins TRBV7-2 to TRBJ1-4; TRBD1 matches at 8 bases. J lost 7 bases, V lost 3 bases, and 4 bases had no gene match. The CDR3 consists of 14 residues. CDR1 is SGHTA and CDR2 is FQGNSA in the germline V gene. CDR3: CASSFQTGAEKLFF. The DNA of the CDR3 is TGTGCCAGCAGCTTTCAGACAGGGGCTGAAAAACTGTTTTTT.

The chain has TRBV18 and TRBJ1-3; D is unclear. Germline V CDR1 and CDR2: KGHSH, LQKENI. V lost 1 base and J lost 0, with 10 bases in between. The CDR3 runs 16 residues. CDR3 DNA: TGTGCCAGCTCACCACGAAGAGCAAGCTCTGGAAACACCATATATTTT. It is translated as CASSPRRASSGNTIYF.